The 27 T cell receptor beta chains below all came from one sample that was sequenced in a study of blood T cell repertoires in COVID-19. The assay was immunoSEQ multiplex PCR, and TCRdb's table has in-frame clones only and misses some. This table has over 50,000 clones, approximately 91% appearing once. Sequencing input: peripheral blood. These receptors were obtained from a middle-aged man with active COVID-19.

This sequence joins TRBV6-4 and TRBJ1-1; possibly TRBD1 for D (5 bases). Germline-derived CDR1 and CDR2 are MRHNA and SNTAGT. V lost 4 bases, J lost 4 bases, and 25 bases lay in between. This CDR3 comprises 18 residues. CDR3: CASSANRLNRDRATEAFF. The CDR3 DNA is TGTGCCAGCAGTGCCAACAGGTTAAATAGGGATCGGGCCACTGAAGCTTTCTTT.

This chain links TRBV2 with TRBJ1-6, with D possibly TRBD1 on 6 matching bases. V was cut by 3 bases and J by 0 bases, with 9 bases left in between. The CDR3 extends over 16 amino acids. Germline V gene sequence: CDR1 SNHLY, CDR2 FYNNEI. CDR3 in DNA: TGTGCCAGCAGTGAGGACAGCAGCTCCTATAATTCACCCCTCCACTTT. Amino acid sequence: CASSEDSSSYNSPLHF.

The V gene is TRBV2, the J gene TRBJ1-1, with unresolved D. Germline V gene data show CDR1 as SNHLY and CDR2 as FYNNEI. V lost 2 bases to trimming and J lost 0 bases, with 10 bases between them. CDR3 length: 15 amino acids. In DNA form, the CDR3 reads TGTGCCAGCAGTGAATCCGGCGGATTGAACACTGAAGCTTTCTTT. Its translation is CASSESGGLNTEAFF.

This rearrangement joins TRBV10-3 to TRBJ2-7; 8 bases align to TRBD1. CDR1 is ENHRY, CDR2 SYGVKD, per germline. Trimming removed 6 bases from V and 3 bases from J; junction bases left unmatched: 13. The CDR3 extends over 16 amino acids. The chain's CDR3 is CAISRPQGAPDYEQYF. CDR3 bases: TGTGCCATCAGCCGCCCCCAGGGGGCCCCAGACTACGAGCAGTACTTC.

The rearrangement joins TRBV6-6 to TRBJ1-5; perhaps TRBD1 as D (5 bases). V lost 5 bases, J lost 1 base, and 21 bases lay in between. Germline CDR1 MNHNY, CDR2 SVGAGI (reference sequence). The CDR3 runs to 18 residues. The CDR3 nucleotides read TGTGCCAGCAGTCCACCCCCCGGGTCCCGGGGGAGCAATCAGCCCCAGCATTTT. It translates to CASSPPPGSRGSNQPQHF.

CDR3 sequence reads: CASSFGGYYGYTF. CDR3 DNA sequence: TGTGCCAGCAGCTTCGGGGGTTACTATGGCTACACCTTC. The chain employs TRBV7-9 and TRBJ1-2; a possible D gene is TRBD1 (5 bases). The V and J ends lost 3 bases and 3 bases respectively, with 8 bases between them. CDR1 and CDR2 from the germline V gene are SEHNR and FQNEAQ (reference sequence). CDR3 length: 13 amino acids.

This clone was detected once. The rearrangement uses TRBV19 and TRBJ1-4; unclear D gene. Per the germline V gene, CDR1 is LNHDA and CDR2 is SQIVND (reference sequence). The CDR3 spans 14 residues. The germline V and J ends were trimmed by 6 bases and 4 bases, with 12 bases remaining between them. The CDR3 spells CASSPGRLNEKLFF. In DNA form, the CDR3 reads TGTGCCAGTAGCCCCGGGAGACTTAATGAAAAACTGTTTTTT.

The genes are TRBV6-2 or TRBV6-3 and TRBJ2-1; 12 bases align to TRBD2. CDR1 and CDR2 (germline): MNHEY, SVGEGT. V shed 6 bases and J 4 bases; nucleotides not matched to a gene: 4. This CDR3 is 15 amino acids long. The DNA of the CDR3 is TGTGCCAGCAGCCCGACTAGCGGGGGATACAATGAGCAGTTCTTC. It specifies CASSPTSGGYNEQFF.

The CDR3 protein is CASSQEKSRSQETQYF. Written as DNA, the CDR3 is TGTGCCAGCAGCCAAGAGAAGAGTAGGAGCCAAGAGACCCAGTACTTC. The rearrangement uses TRBV3-1 (or the pseudogene TRBV3-2) and TRBJ2-5; D remains ambiguous. V shed 0 bases and J shed 1 base, with 12 bases lying between them. CDR3 length: 16 amino acids. From germline, CDR1 is LGHDT and CDR2 YNNKEL (reference sequence).

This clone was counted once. In DNA, the CDR3 is TGTGCCAGCAGCCAAGTACTAGCGGGGAGTTATACGCAGTATTTT. Protein product: CASSQVLAGSYTQYF. The chain combines TRBV3-1 (or the pseudogene TRBV3-2) with TRBJ2-3, with TRBD2 matching over 10 bases. With V trimmed by 1 base and J by 7 bases, 5 bases remained unmatched. Germline V CDR1 and CDR2: LGHDT, YNNKEL (reference sequence). The CDR3 extends over 15 amino acids.

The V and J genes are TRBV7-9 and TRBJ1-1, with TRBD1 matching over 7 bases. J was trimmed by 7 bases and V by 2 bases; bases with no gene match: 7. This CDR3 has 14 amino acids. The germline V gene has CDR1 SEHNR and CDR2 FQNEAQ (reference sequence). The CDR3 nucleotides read TGTGCCAGCAGCTTAATTTCCAGGACAGGTGAAGCTTTCTTT. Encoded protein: CASSLISRTGEAFF.

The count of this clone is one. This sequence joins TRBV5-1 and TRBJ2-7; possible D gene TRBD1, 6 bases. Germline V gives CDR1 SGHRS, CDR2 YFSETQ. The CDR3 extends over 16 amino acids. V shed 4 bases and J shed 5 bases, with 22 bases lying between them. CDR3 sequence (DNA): TGCGCCAGCAGCCGTACCTCAGGGGCAGGGGCCCACGAGCAGTACTTC. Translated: CASSRTSGAGAHEQYF.

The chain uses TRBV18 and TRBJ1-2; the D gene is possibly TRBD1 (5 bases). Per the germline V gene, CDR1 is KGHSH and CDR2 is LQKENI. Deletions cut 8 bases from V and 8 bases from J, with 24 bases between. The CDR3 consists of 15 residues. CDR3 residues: CASDQGGQGRWGYTF. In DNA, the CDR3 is TGTGCCAGCGACCAGGGAGGGCAGGGACGCTGGGGCTACACCTTC. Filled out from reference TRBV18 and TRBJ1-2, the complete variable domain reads NAGVMQNPRHLVRRRGQEARLRCSPMKGHSHVYWYRQLPEEGLKFMVYLQKENIIDESGMPKERFSAEFPKEGPSILRIQQVVRGDSAAYFCASDQGGQGRWGYTFGSGTRLTVV.

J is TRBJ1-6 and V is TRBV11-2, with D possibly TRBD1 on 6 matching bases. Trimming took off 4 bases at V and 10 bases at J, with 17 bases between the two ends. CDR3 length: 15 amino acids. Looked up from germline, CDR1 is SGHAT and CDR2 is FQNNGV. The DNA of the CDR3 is TGTGCCAGCAGCTCATTGACAGGAAAAGGGTCACCCCTCCACTTT. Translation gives CASSSLTGKGSPLHF.

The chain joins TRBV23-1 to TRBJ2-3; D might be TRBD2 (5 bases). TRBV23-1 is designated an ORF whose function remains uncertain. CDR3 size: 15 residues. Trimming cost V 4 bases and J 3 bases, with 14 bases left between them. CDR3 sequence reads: CASSPRARGTDTQYF. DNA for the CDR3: TGCGCCAGCAGTCCGCGGGCGAGAGGTACAGATACGCAGTATTTT.

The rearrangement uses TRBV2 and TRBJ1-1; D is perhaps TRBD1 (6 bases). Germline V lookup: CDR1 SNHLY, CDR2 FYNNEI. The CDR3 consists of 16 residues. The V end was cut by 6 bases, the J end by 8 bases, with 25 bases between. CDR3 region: CASRPVWARTATEAFF. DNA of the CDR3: TGTGCCAGCAGGCCCGTTTGGGCGCGGACAGCTACGGAAGCTTTCTTT.

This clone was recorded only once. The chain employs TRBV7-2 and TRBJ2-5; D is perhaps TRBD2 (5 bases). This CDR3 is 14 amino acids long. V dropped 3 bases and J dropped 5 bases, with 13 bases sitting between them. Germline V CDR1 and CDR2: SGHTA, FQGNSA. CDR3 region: CASSLSQRGETQYF. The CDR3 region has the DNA TGTGCCAGCAGCTTGTCCCAGAGAGGGGAGACCCAGTACTTC.

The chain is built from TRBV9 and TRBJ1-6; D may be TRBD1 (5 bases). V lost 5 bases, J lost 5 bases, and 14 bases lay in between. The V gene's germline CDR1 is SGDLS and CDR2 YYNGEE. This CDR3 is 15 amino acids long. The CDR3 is CASSVRDSHNSPLHF. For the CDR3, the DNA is TGTGCCAGCAGTGTCAGGGACTCTCATAATTCACCCCTCCACTTT.

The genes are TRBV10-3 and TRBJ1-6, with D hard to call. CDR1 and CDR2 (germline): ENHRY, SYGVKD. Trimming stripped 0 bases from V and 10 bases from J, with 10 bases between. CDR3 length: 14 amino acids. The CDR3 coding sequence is TGTGCCATCAGTGAGTCTAGGGAGGGATCACCCCTCCACTTT. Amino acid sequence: CAISESREGSPLHF.

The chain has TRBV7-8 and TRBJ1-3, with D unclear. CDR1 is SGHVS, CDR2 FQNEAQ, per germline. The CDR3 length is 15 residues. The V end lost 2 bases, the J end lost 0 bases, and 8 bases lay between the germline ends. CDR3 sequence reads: CASSLLYSSGNTIYF. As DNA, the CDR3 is TGTGCCAGCAGCTTACTTTACAGCTCTGGAAACACCATATATTTT.

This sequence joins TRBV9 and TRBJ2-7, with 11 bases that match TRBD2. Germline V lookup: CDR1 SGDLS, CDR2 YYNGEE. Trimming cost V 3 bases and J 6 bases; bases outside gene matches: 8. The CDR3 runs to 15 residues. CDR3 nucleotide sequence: TGTGCCAGCAGCGGAAGTGGTCTAGCGGGGGGCGAGCAGTACTTC. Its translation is CASSGSGLAGGEQYF.

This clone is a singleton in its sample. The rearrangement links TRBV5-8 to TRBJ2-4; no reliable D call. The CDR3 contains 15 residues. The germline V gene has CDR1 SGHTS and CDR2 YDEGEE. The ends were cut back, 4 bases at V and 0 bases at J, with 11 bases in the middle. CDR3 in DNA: TGTGCCAGCAGCCACCGAGATGGAGCCAAAAACATTCAGTACTTC. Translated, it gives CASSHRDGAKNIQYF.

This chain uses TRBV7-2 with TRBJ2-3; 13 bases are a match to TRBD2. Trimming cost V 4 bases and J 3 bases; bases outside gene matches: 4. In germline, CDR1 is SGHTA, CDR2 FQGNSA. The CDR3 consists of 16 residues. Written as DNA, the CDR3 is TGTGCCAGCAGCTCCGGACTAGCGGGGGCGACAGATACGCAGTATTTT. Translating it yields CASSSGLAGATDTQYF.

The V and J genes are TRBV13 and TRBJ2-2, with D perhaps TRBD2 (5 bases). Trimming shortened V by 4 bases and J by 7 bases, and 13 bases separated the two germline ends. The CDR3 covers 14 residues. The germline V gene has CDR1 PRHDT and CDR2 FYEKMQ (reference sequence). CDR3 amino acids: CASSSGLRVGELFF. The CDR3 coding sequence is TGTGCCAGCAGCTCCGGACTGCGGGTCGGGGAGCTGTTTTTT.

The CDR3 coding sequence is TGTGCCAGCAAGGTTGAGGGGGCGCGAGGCGCCAATGAGCAGTTCTTC. Its translation: CASKVEGARGANEQFF. The chain carries TRBV7-3 and TRBJ2-1; 7 nucleotides match TRBD1. Trimming took 7 bases from V and 6 from J; bases not matched to a gene: 15. There are 16 residues in the CDR3. From germline, CDR1 is SGHTA and CDR2 FQGTGA.

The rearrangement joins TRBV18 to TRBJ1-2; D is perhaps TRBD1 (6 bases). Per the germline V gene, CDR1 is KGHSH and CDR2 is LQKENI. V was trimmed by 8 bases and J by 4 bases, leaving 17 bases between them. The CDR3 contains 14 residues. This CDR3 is CASQPDSSSYGYTF. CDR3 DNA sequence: TGTGCCAGCCAGCCGGACAGCTCCTCCTATGGCTACACCTTC.

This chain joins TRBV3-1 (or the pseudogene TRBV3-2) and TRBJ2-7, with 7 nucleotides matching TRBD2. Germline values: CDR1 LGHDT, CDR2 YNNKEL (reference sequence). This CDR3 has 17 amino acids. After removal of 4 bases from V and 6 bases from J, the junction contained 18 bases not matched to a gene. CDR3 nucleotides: TGTGCCAGCAGCCCCCGGGTGGGCGGGGGTTTTTTCCCCGAGCAGTACTTC. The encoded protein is CASSPRVGGGFFPEQYF.